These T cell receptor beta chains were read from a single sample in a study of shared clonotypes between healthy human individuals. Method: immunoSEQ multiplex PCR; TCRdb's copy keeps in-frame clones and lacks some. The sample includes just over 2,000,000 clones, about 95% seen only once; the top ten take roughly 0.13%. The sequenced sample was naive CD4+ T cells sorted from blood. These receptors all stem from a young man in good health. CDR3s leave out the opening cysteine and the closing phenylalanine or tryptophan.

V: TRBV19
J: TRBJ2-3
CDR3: ASSLGGSGTQY

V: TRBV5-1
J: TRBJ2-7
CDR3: ASRVQGMEEQY

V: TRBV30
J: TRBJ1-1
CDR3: AWTRTQNTEAF

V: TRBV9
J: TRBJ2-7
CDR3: ASSVEGREQY

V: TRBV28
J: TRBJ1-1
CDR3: ASSNIPGTEAF

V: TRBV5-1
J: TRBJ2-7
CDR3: ASSGTGGGYEQY

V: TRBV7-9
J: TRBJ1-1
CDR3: ASSLARGQRAKNTEAF

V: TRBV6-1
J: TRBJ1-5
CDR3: ASSKDTGVSNQPQH

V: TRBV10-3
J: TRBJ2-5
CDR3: AIRESKGDGETQY

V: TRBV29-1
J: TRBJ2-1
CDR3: SVENLLAGPLDEQF

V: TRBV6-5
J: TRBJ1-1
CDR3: ASGRGTEAF

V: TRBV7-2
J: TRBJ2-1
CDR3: ASSTSSGAYNEQF

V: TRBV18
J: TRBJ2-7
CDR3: ASSPGTGSAYEQY

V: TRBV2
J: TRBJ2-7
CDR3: ASSKLTVAGGEQY

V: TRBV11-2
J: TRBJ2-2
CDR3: ASSYNTGELF

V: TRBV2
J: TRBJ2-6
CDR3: ASSETSGANVLT

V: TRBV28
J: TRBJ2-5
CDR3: ASSQGLAETQY

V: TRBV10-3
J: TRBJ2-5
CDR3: AVGTHAETQY

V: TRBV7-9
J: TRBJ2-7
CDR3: ASSRTGLDYEQY

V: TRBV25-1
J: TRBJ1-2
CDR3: ASSEGPGRNYGYT

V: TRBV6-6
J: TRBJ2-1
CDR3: ASRETGQLYNEQF

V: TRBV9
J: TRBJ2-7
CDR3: ASSSGTGAYEQY

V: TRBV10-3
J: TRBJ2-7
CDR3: AISGTGTAYEQY

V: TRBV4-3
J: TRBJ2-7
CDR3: ASSQTSGAPYEQY

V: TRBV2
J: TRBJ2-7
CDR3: ASVSYEQY

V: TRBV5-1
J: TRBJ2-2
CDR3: ASSFTRTSTGELF

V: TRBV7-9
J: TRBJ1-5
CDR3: ASSLAWDRGNQPQH

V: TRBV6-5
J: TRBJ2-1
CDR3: ASSWQGAPYNEQF

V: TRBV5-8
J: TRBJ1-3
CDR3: ASSLEGLGYTIY

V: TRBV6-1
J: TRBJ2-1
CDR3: ASSRNSEEQF

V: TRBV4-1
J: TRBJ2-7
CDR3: ASSQGVGRPYEQY

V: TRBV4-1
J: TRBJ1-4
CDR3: ASSQVISRQGVYEDEKLF

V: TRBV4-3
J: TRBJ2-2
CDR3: ASSHGANTGELF

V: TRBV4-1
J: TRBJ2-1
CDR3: ASSPGGDYNEQF

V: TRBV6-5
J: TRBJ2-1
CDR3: ASSYGQTLNNEQF

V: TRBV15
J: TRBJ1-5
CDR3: ATSRDRGQPQH

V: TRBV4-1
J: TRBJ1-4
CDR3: ASSRDRATNEKLF

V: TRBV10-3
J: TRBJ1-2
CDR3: AISVGPGYT

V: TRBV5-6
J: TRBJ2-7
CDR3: ASSLYSARLGYEQY

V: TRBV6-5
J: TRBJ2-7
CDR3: ASRLGTSGGQY

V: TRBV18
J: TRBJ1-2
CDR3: ASSPPSSTGGNGYT

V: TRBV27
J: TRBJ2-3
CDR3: ASTYKGLSTDTQY

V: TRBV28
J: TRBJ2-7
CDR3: ASISGANSREQY

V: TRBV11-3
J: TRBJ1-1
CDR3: ASSSLGGSRNTEAF

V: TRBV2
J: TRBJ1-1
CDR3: ASTRDTEAF

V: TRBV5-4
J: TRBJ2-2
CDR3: ASILRSTGELF

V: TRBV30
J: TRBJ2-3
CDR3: AWSVGGGAVADTQY

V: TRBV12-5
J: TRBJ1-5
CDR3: ASGLGFKTGTDSNQPQH

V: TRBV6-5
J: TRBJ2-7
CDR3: ASRETSLYSYEQY